These T cell receptor beta chains were read from a single sample in a study of Ad26.COV2.S vaccination and SARS-CoV-2 variants. Using immunoSEQ multiplex PCR, the repertoire was profiled, and TCRdb retains in-frame clones only, with some absent. The sample shows about 350,000 clones, 70% to 90% of them seen only once. This specimen consisted of peripheral blood, obtained in a trial of Ad26.COV2.S vaccine versus placebo. Receptors were obtained from a person aged 18-60 years who received the Ad26.COV2.S COVID-19 vaccine or a placebo. CDR3s include the opening cysteine and the closing phenylalanine or tryptophan. D genes are given only for firm matches. Only some rows state a clone size, as once, few, many or a class for expanded clones.

V,size,D,J,CDR3,DNA
TRBV27,.,TRBD2,TRBJ2-7,CASSRGTSGSFYEQYF,TGTGCCAGCAGTAGGGGGACTAGCGGGAGTTTTTACGAGCAGTACTTC
TRBV9,.,.,TRBJ1-5,CASSVAPGPHQPQHF,TGTGCCAGCAGCGTAGCTCCCGGGCCCCATCAGCCCCAGCATTTT
TRBV18,.,TRBD1,TRBJ1-5,CASSSGTGVDQPQHF,TGTGCCAGCTCATCCGGGACAGGGGTCGATCAGCCCCAGCATTTT
TRBV4-3,.,TRBD2,TRBJ2-1,CASSGLAGGKYNEQFF,TGCGCCAGCAGCGGACTAGCGGGAGGAAAATACAATGAGCAGTTCTTC
TRBV7-3,.,TRBD2,TRBJ2-1,CASGSGRYNEQFF,TGTGCCTCGGGTAGCGGGCGATACAATGAGCAGTTCTTC
TRBV2,.,.,TRBJ1-2,CASSGPGNYGYTF,TGTGCCAGCAGTGGCCCAGGGAACTATGGCTACACCTTC
TRBV28,.,TRBD2,TRBJ2-7,CASILSGSNEQYF,TGTGCCAGCATCCTTAGCGGGAGCAACGAGCAGTACTTC
TRBV6-2/TRBV6-3,.,.,TRBJ2-7,CASSSRGGQYEQYF,TGTGCCAGCAGCTCCCGAGGGGGGCAGTACGAGCAGTACTTC
TRBV7-9,.,.,TRBJ1-3,CASSLEELSGNTIYF,TGTGCCAGCAGCTTAGAAGAGTTGTCTGGAAACACCATATATTTT
TRBV6-5,.,.,TRBJ1-5,CATRRANNQPQHF,TGTGCCACTAGACGGGCCAACAATCAGCCCCAGCATTTT
TRBV4-1,few,.,TRBJ2-7,CASSPEGHSYEQYF,TGCGCCAGCAGCCCCGAGGGACACTCCTACGAGCAGTACTTC
TRBV5-4,.,.,TRBJ1-6,CASSQASSYNSPLHF,TGTGCCAGCAGCCAGGCAAGCTCCTATAATTCACCCCTCCACTTT
TRBV28,.,.,TRBJ1-5,CASRETQGINQPQHF,TGTGCCAGCAGGGAAACTCAGGGGATCAATCAGCCCCAGCATTTT
TRBV11-3,.,TRBD1,TRBJ2-7,CASSLGQGVPYEQYF,TGTGCCAGCAGCTTAGGGCAGGGGGTCCCCTACGAGCAGTACTTC
TRBV7-2,.,.,TRBJ2-5,CASSPQAGWGETQYF,TGTGCCAGCAGCCCACAGGCCGGGTGGGGGGAGACCCAGTACTTC
TRBV7-9,.,.,TRBJ1-2,CASSPGAVGYTF,TGTGCCAGCAGCCCGGGGGCGGTTGGCTACACCTTC
TRBV7-3,.,TRBD1,TRBJ1-1,CASSSTGHTEAFF,TGTGCCAGCAGCTCGACAGGGCACACTGAAGCTTTCTTT
TRBV7-9,.,.,TRBJ1-4,CASSPSRHATNEKLFF,TGTGCCAGCAGCCCATCCAGGCATGCAACTAATGAAAAACTGTTTTTT
TRBV4-3,few,.,TRBJ1-2,CASSQDQGSYGYTF,TGCGCCAGCAGCCAAGATCAGGGCAGCTATGGCTACACCTTC
TRBV2,.,.,TRBJ2-7,CASSGDLYEQYF,TGTGCCAGCAGTGGGGACCTATACGAGCAGTACTTC
TRBV6-6,.,.,TRBJ1-4,CASNPGGRLNEKLFF,TGTGCCAGCAACCCGGGGGGCAGGTTGAATGAAAAACTGTTTTTT
TRBV6-5,.,.,TRBJ1-5,CASRGDQPQHF,TGTGCCAGCAGGGGAGATCAGCCCCAGCATTTT
TRBV27,.,.,TRBJ1-1,CARPGEVRTEAFF,TGTGCCAGACCAGGGGAAGTGAGGACTGAAGCTTTCTTT
TRBV7-3,.,TRBD2,TRBJ2-3,CASSLGGTSGRAADTQYF,TGTGCCAGCAGCTTAGGGGGGACTAGCGGGAGGGCGGCAGATACGCAGTATTTT
TRBV5-4,.,.,TRBJ2-3,CASRLGAADTQYF,TGTGCCAGCAGACTTGGAGCAGCAGATACGCAGTATTTT
TRBV6-1,.,TRBD1,TRBJ1-2,CASSEVQGAPYGYTF,TGTGCCAGCAGTGAGGTACAGGGGGCGCCATATGGCTACACCTTC
TRBV7-8,.,.,TRBJ1-2,CASSFQGRANYGYTF,TGTGCCAGCAGCTTCCAGGGCAGAGCTAACTATGGCTACACCTTC
TRBV10-1,.,TRBD1,TRBJ2-5,CASRERQGSETQYF,TGCGCCAGCAGGGAACGACAGGGGTCCGAGACCCAGTACTTC
TRBV7-6,.,TRBD1,TRBJ1-2,CASSPRGQAYGYTF,TGTGCCAGCAGCCCTAGGGGACAGGCCTATGGCTACACCTTC
TRBV4-3,.,.,TRBJ1-4,CASSRFDGTNAGEKLFF,TGCGCCAGCAGCCGCTTTGACGGGACAAACGCGGGGGAAAAACTGTTTTTT
TRBV3-1/TRBV3-2,.,.,TRBJ2-7,CASSQVGGVNEQYF,TGTGCCAGCAGCCAAGTAGGAGGGGTAAACGAGCAGTACTTC
TRBV29-1,once,.,TRBJ1-3,CSVEEAGRAGNTIYF,TGCAGCGTTGAAGAGGCAGGGAGGGCTGGAAACACCATATATTTT
TRBV7-8,.,TRBD2,TRBJ2-5,CASSPSLAVTQETQYF,TGTGCCAGCAGCCCCTCCCTAGCGGTAACTCAAGAGACCCAGTACTTC
TRBV7-7,.,.,TRBJ2-5,CASSLTTGGQETQYF,TGTGCTAGCAGCTTAACGACAGGTGGGCAAGAGACCCAGTACTTC
TRBV11-1,.,TRBD1,TRBJ2-1,CASSSNGQAPHNEQFF,TGTGCCAGCAGCTCCAATGGACAGGCCCCTCACAATGAGCAGTTCTTC
TRBV6-5,.,.,TRBJ1-5,CASRGGTARGPQHF,TGTGCCAGCAGAGGTGGCACCGCACGTGGGCCCCAGCATTTT
TRBV6-6,once,.,TRBJ2-1,CASSYWGDNEQFF,TGTGCCAGCAGTTACTGGGGGGACAATGAGCAGTTCTTC
TRBV12-3/TRBV12-4,.,.,TRBJ2-1,CASSFQGWNEQFF,TGTGCCAGCAGTTTCCAGGGCTGGAATGAGCAGTTCTTC
TRBV7-6,.,.,TRBJ2-5,CASSPTRLMRETQYF,TGTGCCAGCAGCCCAACTCGGTTGATGCGGGAGACCCAGTACTTC
TRBV7-2,once,.,TRBJ2-6,CASSSRSGPAGANVLTF,TGTGCCAGCAGCTCTCGGTCAGGGCCGGCTGGGGCCAACGTCCTGACTTTC
TRBV5-4,.,.,TRBJ2-7,CASSSMGGRSSYEQYF,TGTGCCAGCAGTTCAATGGGGGGCCGATCCTCCTACGAGCAGTACTTC
TRBV19,.,.,TRBJ1-5,CASSTQMNQPQHF,TGTGCCAGTAGTACCCAGATGAATCAGCCCCAGCATTTT
TRBV21-1,.,.,TRBJ1-5,CASSSPFETDNQPQHF,TGTGCCAGCAGCAGTCCGTTTGAAACAGACAATCAGCCCCAGCATTTT
TRBV9,.,.,TRBJ1-5,CASSVSGASNQPQHF,TGTGCCAGCAGCGTGTCTGGGGCGAGCAATCAGCCCCAGCATTTT
TRBV19,.,.,TRBJ2-2,CASSVGASGAGELFF,TGTGCCAGTAGTGTCGGGGCTAGTGGGGCCGGGGAGCTGTTTTTT
TRBV2,.,.,TRBJ1-2,CASRGELYGYTF,TGTGCCAGCAGGGGGGAGCTCTATGGCTACACCTTC
TRBV27,.,TRBD1,TRBJ1-1,CASSKSQGAPEAFF,TGTGCCAGCAGTAAGTCACAGGGGGCTCCTGAAGCTTTCTTT
TRBV2,.,.,TRBJ1-2,CASRGDGYGYTF,TGTGCCAGCAGGGGGGACGGATATGGCTACACCTTC
TRBV28,.,.,TRBJ1-4,CASSRGGNPEEKLFF,TGTGCCAGCAGCCGGGGAGGGAATCCTGAGGAAAAACTGTTTTTT
TRBV6-5,.,TRBD1,TRBJ1-5,CTTGQGRGQPQHF,TGTACCACCGGACAGGGAAGGGGTCAGCCCCAGCATTTT
TRBV15,.,.,TRBJ2-3,CATSRGQGRAGADTQYF,TGTGCCACCAGCAGAGGCCAGGGGAGGGCGGGGGCAGATACGCAGTATTTT
TRBV6-5,.,.,TRBJ1-3,CASSYSAGAGNTIYF,TGTGCCAGCAGTTACTCTGCAGGGGCTGGAAACACCATATATTTT
TRBV6-6,.,TRBD1,TRBJ1-4,CASRWGQVNEKLFF,TGTGCCAGCAGATGGGGACAGGTTAATGAAAAACTGTTTTTT
TRBV4-2,.,TRBD1,TRBJ1-4,CASSMTGGDEKLFF,TGTGCCAGCAGTATGACAGGGGGCGATGAAAAACTGTTTTTT
TRBV6-2/TRBV6-3,.,TRBD1,TRBJ1-1,CASSSRGPNTEAFF,TGTGCCAGCAGTTCCAGGGGGCCGAACACTGAAGCTTTCTTT
TRBV9,few,TRBD1,TRBJ1-2,CASSPGQGTNYGYTF,TGTGCCAGCAGCCCGGGACAGGGAACTAACTATGGCTACACCTTC
TRBV9,.,TRBD1,TRBJ1-4,CASSAGQGSNEKLFF,TGTGCCAGCAGCGCGGGACAGGGATCTAATGAAAAACTGTTTTTT
TRBV6-5,.,TRBD2,TRBJ2-7,CASSWTSGAYEQYF,TGTGCCAGCAGTTGGACTAGCGGGGCCTACGAGCAGTACTTC
TRBV4-1,.,TRBD2,TRBJ2-2,CASSLRTSGANTGELFF,TGCGCCAGCAGCCTCCGGACTAGCGGCGCGAACACCGGGGAGCTGTTTTTT